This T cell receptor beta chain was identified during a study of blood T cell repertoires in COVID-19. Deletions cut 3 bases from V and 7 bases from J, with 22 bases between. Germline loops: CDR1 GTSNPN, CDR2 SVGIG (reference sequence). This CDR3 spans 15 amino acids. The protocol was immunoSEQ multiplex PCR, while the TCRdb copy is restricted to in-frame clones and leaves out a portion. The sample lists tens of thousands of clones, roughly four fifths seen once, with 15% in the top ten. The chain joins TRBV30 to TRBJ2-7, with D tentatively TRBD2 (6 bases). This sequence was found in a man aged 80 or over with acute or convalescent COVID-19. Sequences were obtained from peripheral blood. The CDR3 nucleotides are TGTGCCTGGAGCCCCCTGGGAGGTCTCATCGGGGAGCAGTACTTC. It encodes CAWSPLGGLIGEQYF.